These 32 T cell receptor beta chains share one sample of origin, sequenced in a study of blood T cell repertoires in COVID-19. Clones were read by immunoSEQ multiplex PCR, and TCRdb kept only the in-frame ones, dropping some. The table has 100,000 or so clones, around four fifths seen once. Sequences were obtained from peripheral blood. The source is a human donor in a cohort sampled during active COVID-19.

The chain combines TRBV27 with TRBJ2-4; 11 bases map to TRBD2. This CDR3 region has 16 residues. Germline V gene lookup returns CDR1 MNHEY and CDR2 SMNVEV (reference sequence). With V trimmed by 4 bases and J by 3 bases, 5 bases remained unmatched. The CDR3 DNA sequence: TGTGCCAGCAGTTATAGCGGGGGGGCGGTCAAAAACATTCAGTACTTC. Its translation is CASSYSGGAVKNIQYF.

The CDR3 nucleotides read TGTGCCAGCAGTCCCAATCCCCAACTTGACACCGGGGAGCTGTTTTTT. This codes for CASSPNPQLDTGELFF. The chain uses TRBV6-4 and TRBJ2-2; D remains unclear. Germline V gene lookup returns CDR1 MRHNA and CDR2 SNTAGT. The CDR3 is 16 residues long. Trimming removed 5 bases from V and 3 bases from J, with 16 bases in between.

This chain connects TRBV3-1 (or the pseudogene TRBV3-2) to TRBJ2-7; 11 bases are a match to TRBD2. The ends lost 1 base at V and 3 bases at J; junction bases unmatched: 5. Germline lookup yields CDR1 LGHDT and CDR2 YNNKEL (reference sequence). There are 16 residues in the CDR3. CDR3 DNA sequence: TGTGCCAGCAGCCAAGGGGGACTAGCGGCAAACTACGAGCAGTACTTC. This gives the protein CASSQGGLAANYEQYF.

In its sample, this clone was seen a few times. V is TRBV10-3 and J is TRBJ1-3; TRBD1 might be the D (6 bases). The CDR3 spans 19 residues. The V end was cut by 4 bases, the J end by 0 bases, with 22 bases between. Germline V gene data show CDR1 as ENHRY and CDR2 as SYGVKD. This CDR3 reads CAISAPLLGQSDSGNTIYF. CDR3 DNA sequence: TGTGCCATCAGTGCGCCTTTACTCGGACAGAGTGACTCTGGAAACACCATATATTTT.

The rearrangement joins TRBV7-6 to TRBJ1-4, with 7 bases identical to TRBD1. V lost 5 bases, J lost 7 bases, and 13 bases stayed unmatched. The CDR3 has 16 residues. Germline assignment: CDR1 SGHVS and CDR2 FNYEAQ. Here the CDR3 reads CASSGTPPGGGEKLFF. The CDR3 DNA is TGTGCCAGCAGCGGAACCCCCCCAGGGGGTGGTGAAAAACTGTTTTTT.

As concerns this clone: A junction boundary mismatches the germline segment, possibly from a read error. The V gene is TRBV7-7, the J gene TRBJ2-5, with 11 bases aligning to TRBD2. From germline, CDR1 is SSHAT and CDR2 FNYEAQ (reference sequence). This CDR3 is built from 17 residues. The CDR3 spells CASSLDTSGGTYGTQYF. CDR3 coding DNA: TGTGCTAGCAGCTTAGATACTAGCGGGGGAACCTACGGGACCCAGTACTTC.

This clone occurred a few times. The chain combines TRBV7-9 with TRBJ1-2; 9 positions agree with TRBD1. Germline V gene sequence: CDR1 SEHNR, CDR2 FQNEAQ (reference sequence). With 5 bases clipped from V and 2 bases from J, the junction kept 15 bases outside the gene matches. The length of the CDR3 is 18 residues. CDR3: CASSPTRDVTGGNYGYTF. The CDR3 coding sequence is TGTGCCAGCAGCCCTACGAGGGATGTGACAGGGGGAAACTATGGCTACACCTTC.

The rearrangement uses TRBV7-2 and TRBJ2-3; 7 nucleotides line up with TRBD2. This CDR3 contains 16 residues. From germline, CDR1 is SGHTA and CDR2 FQGNSA. With 2 bases clipped from V and 7 bases from J, the junction kept 12 bases outside the gene matches. The CDR3, as DNA: TGTGCCAGCAGCTTAAATAGTGCGGTGGGGGGGAATACGCAGTATTTT. This gives the protein CASSLNSAVGGNTQYF.

The J gene is TRBJ2-3, the V gene TRBV7-9; weak D call: TRBD2 (6 bases). Germline V gene sequence: CDR1 SEHNR, CDR2 FQNEAQ (reference sequence). The CDR3 runs to 16 residues. V was pared by 6 bases and J by 4 bases, with 20 bases between. CDR3 in DNA: TGTGCCAGCAGACTAGGACTAAGCGAGATCGCAGATACGCAGTATTTT. This gives the protein CASRLGLSEIADTQYF.

The rearrangement joins TRBV4-1 to TRBJ2-1, with D perhaps TRBD1 (6 bases). Germline lookup yields CDR1 MGHRA and CDR2 YSYEKL. V was cut by 2 bases and J by 4 bases, with 15 bases left in between. The CDR3 runs 16 residues. In DNA, the CDR3 is TGCGCCAGCAGCCAACCTACAGGGCAGGGGTACAATGAGCAGTTCTTC. Protein: CASSQPTGQGYNEQFF.

The CDR3 DNA follows: TGTGCCAGCAGCCCTGACGACGGGGGGTATTCACCCCTCCACTTT. This sequence encodes CASSPDDGGYSPLHF. The chain employs TRBV7-2 and TRBJ1-6; a possible D gene is TRBD1 (5 bases). Germline assignment: CDR1 SGHTA and CDR2 FQGNSA. The CDR3 sequence is 15 residues long. Between the trimmed V and J ends, which lost 5 bases and 8 bases, there was a span of 16 bases.

Points on this clone: The same CDR3 can be traced to other DNA sequences in this sample. This chain connects TRBV19 to TRBJ1-1; 7 nucleotides align to TRBD1. The CDR3 length is 12 residues. Germline loops: CDR1 LNHDA, CDR2 SQIVND (reference sequence). Trimming took 6 bases from V and 5 from J; bases not matched to a gene: 3. The CDR3 DNA follows: TGTGCCAGTAGCGAACAGGGGACTGAAGCTTTCTTT. It yields the protein CASSEQGTEAFF.

This chain connects TRBV9 to TRBJ2-3; 8 bases line up with TRBD1. V was clipped by 0 bases and J by 5 bases; unmatched bases: 8. Germline lookup yields CDR1 SGDLS and CDR2 YYNGEE. The CDR3 has 16 amino acids. In nucleotides, the CDR3 is TGTGCCAGCAGCGTAGGACCAGGGGGCGCGTTAGATACGCAGTATTTT. It yields the protein CASSVGPGGALDTQYF.

V and J are TRBV7-9 and TRBJ1-5; 9 bases are shared with TRBD1. In germline, CDR1 is SEHNR, CDR2 FQNEAQ (reference sequence). The CDR3 is 16 amino acids. V was pared by 4 bases and J by 0 bases, with 4 bases of the junction left unmatched. The CDR3: CASSSDRGYSNQPQHF. In DNA, the CDR3 is TGTGCCAGCAGCTCGGACAGGGGATATAGCAATCAGCCCCAGCATTTT.

The chain links TRBV9 to TRBJ2-7; D unresolved. Germline CDR1 SGDLS, CDR2 YYNGEE. The V gene lost 0 bases and the J gene lost 5 bases, with 9 bases spanning the gap. The CDR3 is 13 amino acids. CDR3 sequence: CASSVDIQHEQYF. Written as DNA, the CDR3 is TGTGCCAGCAGCGTAGATATACAGCACGAGCAGTACTTC.

This chain joins TRBV27 and TRBJ1-4; D call uncertain. Trimming took off 5 bases at V and 8 bases at J, with 12 bases between the two ends. This CDR3 has 13 amino acids. The germline V gene encodes CDR1 MNHEY and CDR2 SMNVEV (reference sequence). The CDR3 DNA follows: TGTGCCAGCAGTCCCCGTCCTATCGAAAAACTGTTTTTT. Translating gives CASSPRPIEKLFF.

The J gene is TRBJ1-1, the V gene TRBV3-1 (or the pseudogene TRBV3-2), with TRBD1 matching 7 bases. Germline lookup yields CDR1 LGHDT and CDR2 YNNKEL (reference sequence). There are 18 residues in the CDR3. V lost 5 bases, J lost 0 bases, and 15 bases stayed unmatched. CDR3 loop: CASSFRRQGLWVNTEAFF. The CDR3 DNA sequence: TGTGCCAGCAGCTTCAGACGACAGGGATTATGGGTGAACACTGAAGCTTTCTTT.

The chain has TRBV19 and TRBJ2-3; 9 bases line up with TRBD2. CDR3 length: 14 amino acids. Unmatched junction bases numbered 3, after V lost 3 bases and J lost 5 bases. Germline V gene sequence: CDR1 LNHDA, CDR2 SQIVND (reference sequence). The CDR3 bases are TGTGCCAGTAGTATCACACTAGCGGGAGATACGCAGTATTTT. Translated, it gives CASSITLAGDTQYF.

The V call is TRBV5-1, the J call TRBJ2-1, with 7 bases lining up with TRBD2. With 4 bases clipped from V and 2 bases from J, the junction kept 6 bases outside the gene matches. The CDR3 covers 15 residues. Germline V CDR1 and CDR2: SGHRS, YFSETQ. CDR3 DNA sequence: TGCGCCAGCAGCCCGGCTAGCGGTGCCTACAATGAGCAGTTCTTC. It specifies CASSPASGAYNEQFF.

This clone has just one count. The chain employs TRBV7-9 and TRBJ2-5, with 10 positions matching TRBD1. Looked up from germline, CDR1 is SEHNR and CDR2 is FQNEAQ (reference sequence). V was clipped by 5 bases and J by 4 bases; unmatched bases: 7. The CDR3 is made up of 15 amino acids. The CDR3 loop reads CASSPPRDRGETQYF. DNA for the CDR3: TGTGCCAGCAGCCCGCCCCGGGACAGGGGAGAGACCCAGTACTTC.

The gene calls are TRBV9 and TRBJ2-5, with TRBD2 matching 7 bases. Unmatched junction bases numbered 6, after V lost 2 bases and J lost 5 bases. Looked up from germline, CDR1 is SGDLS and CDR2 is YYNGEE. The CDR3 sequence is 14 residues long. CDR3 region: CASSVAGTTETQYF. DNA of the CDR3: TGTGCCAGCAGCGTCGCCGGGACTACGGAGACCCAGTACTTC.

The V call is TRBV6-1, the J call TRBJ1-6, with 7 bases aligning to TRBD1. The germline V gene encodes CDR1 MNHNS and CDR2 SASEGT. J lost 9 bases, V lost 3 bases, and 8 bases had no gene match. The CDR3 totals 15 residues. Here the CDR3 reads CASSDETGISSPLHF. The DNA of the CDR3 is TGTGCCAGCAGTGATGAGACAGGGATAAGTTCACCCCTCCACTTT.

The chain recombines TRBV4-2 with TRBJ1-1; no clear D gene. Germline lookup yields CDR1 LGHNA and CDR2 YNFKEQ. Trimming took 0 bases from V and 0 from J, leaving 8 bases between them. There are 15 residues in the CDR3. As DNA, the CDR3 is TGTGCCAGCAGCCAAGAACCGGGGATGAACACTGAAGCTTTCTTT. Translated, it gives CASSQEPGMNTEAFF.

This chain connects TRBV24-1 to TRBJ2-7, with TRBD1 identical over 8 bases. CDR1 KGHDR and CDR2 SFDVKD come from the germline V gene. The CDR3 length is 15 residues. V trimming: 4 bases; J trimming: 5 bases; junction bases outside the gene matches: 9. The DNA of the CDR3 is TGTGCCACCAGTGACACGGGACAGGCCACCCACGAGCAGTACTTC. Amino acids: CATSDTGQATHEQYF.

The V and J genes are TRBV7-9 and TRBJ2-3; no clear D. Germline V gene data show CDR1 as SEHNR and CDR2 as FQNEAQ (reference sequence). Deletions cut 0 bases from V and 4 bases from J, with 14 bases between. The CDR3 extends over 16 amino acids. The CDR3 bases are TGTGCCAGCAGCTTAGCCGCGCTGCCCTCGGCAGATACGCAGTATTTT. This sequence encodes CASSLAALPSADTQYF. The full variable domain, its missing parts supplied by reference TRBV7-9 and TRBJ2-3, is DTGVSQNPRHKITKRGQNVTFRCDPISEHNRLYWYRQTLGQGPEFLTYFQNEAQLEKSRLLSDRFSAERPKGSFSTLEIQRTEQGDSAMYLCASSLAALPSADTQYFGPGTRLTVL.

The chain joins TRBV4-1 to TRBJ1-6; D is unresolved. Germline CDR1 reads MGHRA; CDR2 reads YSYEKL. The CDR3 has 13 residues. Trimming stripped 8 bases from V and 0 bases from J, with 5 bases between. Written as DNA, the CDR3 is TGCGCCAGCGTTTACTCCTATAATTCACCCCTCCACTTT. Its translation is CASVYSYNSPLHF.

This sequence joins TRBV30 and TRBJ1-3; TRBD1 matches 7 bases. With 4 bases clipped from V and 0 bases from J, the junction kept 6 bases outside the gene matches. Germline V gene data show CDR1 as GTSNPN and CDR2 as SVGIG (reference sequence). CDR3 size: 15 residues. This chain's CDR3 is CAWTPGGISGNTIYF. The CDR3 coding sequence is TGTGCCTGGACCCCAGGGGGTATCTCTGGAAACACCATATATTTT.

This clone was detected only a few times. The identical CDR3 is also encoded by other nucleotide sequences in the sample. The J gene is TRBJ2-1, the V gene TRBV4-2; 10 positions agree with TRBD2. V was clipped by 0 bases and J by 4 bases; unmatched bases: 0. Germline V gene lookup returns CDR1 LGHNA and CDR2 YNFKEQ. The CDR3 is 15 amino acids. This CDR3 reads CASSQDSGGYNEQFF. Written as DNA, the CDR3 is TGTGCCAGCAGCCAAGATAGCGGGGGGTACAATGAGCAGTTCTTC.

Only a few counts were recorded for this clone. The chain recombines TRBV7-9 with TRBJ2-7, with TRBD2 as a possible D gene (5 bases). Per the germline V gene, CDR1 is SEHNR and CDR2 is FQNEAQ (reference sequence). The germline V and J ends were trimmed by 4 bases and 3 bases, with 7 bases remaining between them. The CDR3 totals 12 residues. CDR3 nucleotide sequence: TGTGCCAGCAGCTGGGAGCTCTACGAGCAGTACTTC. As protein: CASSWELYEQYF.

This chain joins TRBV7-9 and TRBJ1-1; 9 nucleotides agree with TRBD1. This CDR3 has 15 amino acids. After removal of 5 bases from V and 2 bases from J, the junction contained 6 bases not matched to a gene. Germline CDR1 and CDR2: SEHNR and FQNEAQ (reference sequence). The CDR3 coding sequence is TGTGCCAGCAGCACCGGACAGGGGATCAACACTGAAGCTTTCTTT. Its translation is CASSTGQGINTEAFF.

The chain carries TRBV15 and TRBJ2-3; 7 nucleotides agree with TRBD2. Germline loops: CDR1 LNHNV, CDR2 YYDKDF (reference sequence). Trimming took 3 bases from V and 0 from J; bases not matched to a gene: 6. The CDR3 has 16 residues. The CDR3 DNA sequence: TGTGCCACCAGCAGTCTTCCGGGACTAAGCACAGATACGCAGTATTTT. It translates to CATSSLPGLSTDTQYF.

V and J are TRBV7-2 and TRBJ2-3; D is possibly TRBD2 (6 bases). Germline lookup yields CDR1 SGHTA and CDR2 FQGNSA. The germline V and J ends were trimmed by 6 bases and 2 bases, with 15 bases remaining between them. This CDR3 spans 15 amino acids. The CDR3 coding sequence is TGTGCCAGCAGTTTGGCCGGGACTTTCACAGATACGCAGTATTTT. Amino acid sequence: CASSLAGTFTDTQYF.